This paragraph covers one T cell receptor (beta chain) sequence. TCRdb re-analysed the RT-PCR reads in MiXCR, keeping a single row per CDR3 protein. The sample contains about 680,000 distinct CDR3 sequences, 14% of which appear only once. The CDR3 has 17 amino acids. J gave up 4 bases and V 4 bases, and 11 bases lay outside the gene matches. Germline values: CDR1 SGHTA, CDR2 FQGTGA. The chain recombines TRBV7-3 with TRBJ2-5; 11 bases map to TRBD2. The receptor was derived from a female donor in good health, serving as a healthy control. The sequencing sample was made of memory CD4+ T cells from blood. CDR3 sequence: CASSSTLAGGPGETQYF. The CDR3 DNA sequence: TGTGCCAGCAGCTCGACTTTAGCGGGAGGGCCGGGAGAGACCCAGTACTTC.